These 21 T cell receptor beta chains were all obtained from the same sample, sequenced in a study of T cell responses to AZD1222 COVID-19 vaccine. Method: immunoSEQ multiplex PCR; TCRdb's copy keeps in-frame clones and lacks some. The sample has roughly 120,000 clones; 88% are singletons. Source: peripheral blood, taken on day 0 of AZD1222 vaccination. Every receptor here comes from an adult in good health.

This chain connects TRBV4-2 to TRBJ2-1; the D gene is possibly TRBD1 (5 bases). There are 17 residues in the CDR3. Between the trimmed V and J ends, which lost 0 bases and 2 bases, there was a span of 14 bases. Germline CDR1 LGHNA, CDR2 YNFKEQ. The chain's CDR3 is CASSQDGASGTYNEQFF. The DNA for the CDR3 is TGTGCCAGCAGCCAAGATGGGGCTAGTGGCACCTACAATGAGCAGTTCTTC.

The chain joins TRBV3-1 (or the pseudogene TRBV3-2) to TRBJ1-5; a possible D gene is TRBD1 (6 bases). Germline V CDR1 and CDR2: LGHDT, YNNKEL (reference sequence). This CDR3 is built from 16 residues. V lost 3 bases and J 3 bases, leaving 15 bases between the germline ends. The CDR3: CASSQLVTGNNQPQHF. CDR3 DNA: TGTGCCAGCAGCCAGTTGGTGACAGGAAACAATCAGCCCCAGCATTTT.

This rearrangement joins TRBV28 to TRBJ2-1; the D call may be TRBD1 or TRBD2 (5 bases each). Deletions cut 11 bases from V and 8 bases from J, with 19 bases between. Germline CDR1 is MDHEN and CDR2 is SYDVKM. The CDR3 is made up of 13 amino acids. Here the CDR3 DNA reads TGTGCCGCAGAGCGGCAGGGTGGGGATGAGCAGTTCTTC. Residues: CAAERQGGDEQFF.

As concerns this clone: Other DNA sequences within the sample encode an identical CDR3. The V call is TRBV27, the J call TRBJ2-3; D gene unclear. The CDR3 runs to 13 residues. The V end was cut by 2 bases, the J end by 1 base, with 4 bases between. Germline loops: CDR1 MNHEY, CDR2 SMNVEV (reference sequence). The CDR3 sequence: CASSLMGTDTQYF. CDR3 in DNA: TGTGCCAGCAGTTTAATGGGCACAGATACGCAGTATTTT.

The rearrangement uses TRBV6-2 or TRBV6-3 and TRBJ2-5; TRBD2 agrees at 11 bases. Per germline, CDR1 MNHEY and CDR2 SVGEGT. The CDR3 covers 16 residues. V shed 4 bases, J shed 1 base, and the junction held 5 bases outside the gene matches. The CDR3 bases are TGTGCCAGCAGTTCCCCGGGACTAGCGGCCCAAGAGACCCAGTACTTC. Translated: CASSSPGLAAQETQYF.

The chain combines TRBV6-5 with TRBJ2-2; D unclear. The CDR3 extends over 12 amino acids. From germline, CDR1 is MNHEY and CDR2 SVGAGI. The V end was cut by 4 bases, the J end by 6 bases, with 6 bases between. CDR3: CASSSPAGELFF. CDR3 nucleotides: TGTGCCAGCAGTTCACCAGCCGGGGAGCTGTTTTTT.

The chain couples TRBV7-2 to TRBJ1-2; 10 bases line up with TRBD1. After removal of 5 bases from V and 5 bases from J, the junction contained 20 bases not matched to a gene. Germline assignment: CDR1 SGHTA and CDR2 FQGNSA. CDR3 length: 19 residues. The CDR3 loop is CASSDMLKDRGNRRYGYTF. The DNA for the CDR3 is TGTGCCAGCAGCGATATGCTGAAGGACAGGGGGAATAGGAGGTATGGCTACACCTTC.

The CDR3 nucleotides read TGTGCCACCAGCAGAGATCCGACACCGACCTACGAGCAGTACTTC. Translating it yields CATSRDPTPTYEQYF. V is TRBV15 and J is TRBJ2-7; no reliable D call. Germline lookup yields CDR1 LNHNV and CDR2 YYDKDF (reference sequence). Trimming shortened V by 0 bases and J by 2 bases, and 11 bases separated the two germline ends. The CDR3 has 15 residues.

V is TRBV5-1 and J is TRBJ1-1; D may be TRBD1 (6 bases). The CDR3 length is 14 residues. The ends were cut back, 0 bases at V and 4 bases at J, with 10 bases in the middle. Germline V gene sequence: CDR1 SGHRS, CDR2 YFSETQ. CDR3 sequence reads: CASSLGGQSTEAFF. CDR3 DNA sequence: TGCGCCAGCAGCTTGGGCGGACAGTCCACTGAAGCTTTCTTT. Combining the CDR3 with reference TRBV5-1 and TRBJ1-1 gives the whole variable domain KAGVTQTPRYLIKTRGQQVTLSCSPISGHRSVSWYQQTPGQGLQFLFEYFSETQRNKGNFPGRFSGRQFSNSRSEMNVSTLELGDSALYLCASSLGGQSTEAFFGQGTRLTVV.

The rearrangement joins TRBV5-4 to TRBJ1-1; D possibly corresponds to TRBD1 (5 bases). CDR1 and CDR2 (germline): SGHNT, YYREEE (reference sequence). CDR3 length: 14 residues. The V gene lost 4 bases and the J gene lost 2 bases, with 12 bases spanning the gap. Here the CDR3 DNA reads TGTGCCAGCAGCGCACCCGACAGAAACACTGAAGCTTTCTTT. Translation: CASSAPDRNTEAFF. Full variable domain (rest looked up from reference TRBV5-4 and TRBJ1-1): ETGVTQSPTHLIKTRGQQVTLRCSSQSGHNTVSWYQQALGQGPQFIFQYYREEENGRGNFPPRFSGLQFPNYSSELNVNALELDDSALYLCASSAPDRNTEAFFGQGTRLTVV.

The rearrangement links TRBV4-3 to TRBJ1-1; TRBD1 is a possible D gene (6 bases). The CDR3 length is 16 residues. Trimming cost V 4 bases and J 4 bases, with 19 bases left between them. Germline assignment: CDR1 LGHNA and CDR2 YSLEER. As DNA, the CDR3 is TGCGCCAGCAGCCGAACGTCGGGGGCGCTTGGCACTGAAGCTTTCTTT. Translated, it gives CASSRTSGALGTEAFF.

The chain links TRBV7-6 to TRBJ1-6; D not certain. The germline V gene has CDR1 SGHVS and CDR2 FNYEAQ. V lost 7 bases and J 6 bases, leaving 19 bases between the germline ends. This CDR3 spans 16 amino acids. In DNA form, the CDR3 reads TGTGCCAGCAACTCCCTGGCAGGAGGCCGTAATTCACCCCTCCACTTT. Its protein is CASNSLAGGRNSPLHF.

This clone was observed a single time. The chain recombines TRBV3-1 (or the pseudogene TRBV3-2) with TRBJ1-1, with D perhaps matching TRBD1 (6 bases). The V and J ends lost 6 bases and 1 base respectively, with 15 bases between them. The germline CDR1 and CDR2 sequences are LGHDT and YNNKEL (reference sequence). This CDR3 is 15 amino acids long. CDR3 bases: TGTGCCAGCAGACCAGGGGAACTGAGGAACACTGAAGCTTTCTTT. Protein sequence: CASRPGELRNTEAFF.

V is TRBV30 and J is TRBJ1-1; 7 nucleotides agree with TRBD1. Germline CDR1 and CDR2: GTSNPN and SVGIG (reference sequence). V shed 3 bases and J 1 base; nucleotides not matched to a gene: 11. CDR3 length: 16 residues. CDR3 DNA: TGTGCCTGGAGGCCGGGACAGCCACTTCCGAACACTGAAGCTTTCTTT. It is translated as CAWRPGQPLPNTEAFF.

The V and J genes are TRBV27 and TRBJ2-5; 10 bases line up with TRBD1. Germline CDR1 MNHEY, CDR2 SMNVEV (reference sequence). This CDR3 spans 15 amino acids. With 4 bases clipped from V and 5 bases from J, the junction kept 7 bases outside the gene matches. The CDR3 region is CASSSSDRGFETQYF. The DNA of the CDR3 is TGTGCCAGCAGTTCCTCGGACAGGGGGTTCGAGACCCAGTACTTC.

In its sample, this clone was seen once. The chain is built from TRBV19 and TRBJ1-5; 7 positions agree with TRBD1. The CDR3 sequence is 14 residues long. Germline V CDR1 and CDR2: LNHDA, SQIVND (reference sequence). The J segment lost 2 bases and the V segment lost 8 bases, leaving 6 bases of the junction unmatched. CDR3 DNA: TGTGCCAGTCGGACAGGTCGCCGCAATCAGCCCCAGCATTTT. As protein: CASRTGRRNQPQHF.

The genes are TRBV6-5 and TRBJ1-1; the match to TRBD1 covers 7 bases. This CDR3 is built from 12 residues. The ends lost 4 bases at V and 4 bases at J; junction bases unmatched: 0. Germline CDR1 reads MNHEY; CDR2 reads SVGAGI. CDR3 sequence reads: CASSWDSTEAFF. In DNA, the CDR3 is TGTGCCAGCAGTTGGGACAGCACTGAAGCTTTCTTT.

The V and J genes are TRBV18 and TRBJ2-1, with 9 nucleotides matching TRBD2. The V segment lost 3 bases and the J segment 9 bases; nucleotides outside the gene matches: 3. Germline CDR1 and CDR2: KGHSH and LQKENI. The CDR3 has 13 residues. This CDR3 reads CASSPGLAFEQFF. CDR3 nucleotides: TGTGCCAGCTCACCCGGACTAGCGTTTGAGCAGTTCTTC.

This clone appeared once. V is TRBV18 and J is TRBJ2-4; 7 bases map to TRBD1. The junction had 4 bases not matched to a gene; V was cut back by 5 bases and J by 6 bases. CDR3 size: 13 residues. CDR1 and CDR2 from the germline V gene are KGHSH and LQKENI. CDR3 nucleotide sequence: TGTGCCAGCTCAGCCGGGACAGTAAACATTCAGTACTTC. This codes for CASSAGTVNIQYF.

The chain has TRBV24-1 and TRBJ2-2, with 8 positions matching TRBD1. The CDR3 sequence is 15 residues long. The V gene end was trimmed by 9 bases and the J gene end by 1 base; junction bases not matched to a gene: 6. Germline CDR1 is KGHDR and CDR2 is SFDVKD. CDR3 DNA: TGTGCCACCCACCCCGGGACAGGGAACACCGGGGAGCTGTTTTTT. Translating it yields CATHPGTGNTGELFF.

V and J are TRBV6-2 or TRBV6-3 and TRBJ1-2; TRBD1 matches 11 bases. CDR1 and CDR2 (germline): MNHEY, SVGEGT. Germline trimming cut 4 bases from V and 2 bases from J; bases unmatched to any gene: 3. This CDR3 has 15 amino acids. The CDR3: CASSSRDRGNYGYTF. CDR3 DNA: TGTGCCAGCAGTTCAAGGGACAGGGGGAACTATGGCTACACCTTC.